This TCR beta chain was observed in a study of T cells in Graves' hyperthyroidism and ophthalmopathy (dated by TCRdb to between 2018 and 2020). A note on the overall study: Peripheral blood samples were taken at the time of initial diagnosis, prior to any treatment. To identify TCR V-J signatures that set the groups apart, the researchers used a discovery cohort of 100 patients, made up of roughly 45 with Graves' ophthalmopathy and about 60 with stable Graves' hyperthyroidism. Whether ophthalmopathy could be predicted prospectively was tested in an independent validation cohort made up of under 20 hyperthyroidism patients plus 17 patients who later progressed to ophthalmopathy. For training and testing, the roughly 93 patients in the discovery cohort were randomly divided in a 7:3 ratio. In addition, the study compared T-cell repertoires in thyroid tissue and in blood from about 6 Graves' hyperthyroidism patients. Following sampling, methimazole starting at 30 mg daily was given to hyperthyroidism patients, and high-dose intravenous methylprednisolone was given to ophthalmopathy patients. According to the paper, TCR Vbeta CDR3 sequencing was carried out on 135 peripheral blood samples, which came from approximately 43 ophthalmopathy, 70 to 80 hyperthyroidism and approximately 17 progressor patients.

Ophthalmopathy patients had moderately to severely active disease, with a Clinical Activity Score of 3 or more, a NOSPECS grade of 4 or more, and a disease duration of less than 3 months. Patients with uncontrolled infections, other autoimmune diseases, pregnancy or lactation were excluded. Diagnoses relied on clinical symptoms, serum thyroxine and TRAb, thyroid ultrasound and orbital computed tomography. PBMCs were separated from approximately 10 ml of fresh peripheral blood using Ficoll-Paque density gradient centrifugation. Total RNA was extracted with Trizol reagent, and quality was checked on an Agilent 2100 Bioanalyzer. Amplification of TCR beta CDR3 regions was carried out from RNA transcripts. For the first round of RT-PCR on the TCR CDR3, the HTBI primer set was used together with the Qiagen OneStep RT-PCR kit. The libraries were constructed in a second round of multiplex PCR and then size-selected and purified. Sequencing of the libraries was done on an Illumina HiSeq2000 using paired-end 100 bp reads. Processing in the source paper ran as follows. SOAPnuke was used to process the raw data, removing reads that contained adapters or uncalled bases, had a mean Phred below 15, or lacked an exact match to the constant primer or identifier. High-quality paired reads were merged with COPE v1.2.5, and unique nucleotide sequences were defined as clonotypes. Clonotypes were aligned to IMGT TRBV, TRBD and TRBJ reference segments using MiTCR v1.1. The analysis included only V-J combinations with a frequency above 0.0001, which together covered around 99% of the repertoires. A TCS score was defined as the ratio between F50 (clonal expansion) and ExV (chaos), using BLOSUM62-based TCRdist between CDR3 peptides within each V-J. Welch's t-statistics and random forest reduced approximately 520 V-J features to about 13, which were used in a naive Bayes classifier (R e1071). TCRdb handled the public reads itself, with Q25 trimming in fastp and clone calling in MiXCR, and kept productive beta chains. Entries that share a CDR3 protein sequence are merged under the most common genes and DNA. In this record, the V and J calls reflect TCRdb's handling and not the investigators' own analysis. For this sample the table gives hundreds of thousands of distinct CDR3 sequences, of which roughly 15% were detected only once. The ten biggest clones cover 12% of the sample.

As to this clonotype: Its antigen remains unidentified. No base-level quality is on record; no much larger clone is a single base apart.

Broad study findings and their caveats: Most expanded thyroid clonotypes (frequency above 0.001) were also found in blood, which suggests that blood repertoires may mirror thyroid immune responses. A model built on a 13 V-J signature distinguished ophthalmopathy from stable hyperthyroidism, reaching about 88% sensitivity and approximately 83% specificity in cross-validation and 80%/75% in testing. During validation, the model predicted progression to ophthalmopathy a median of around six months ahead of onset, with just under 71% sensitivity and 72.22% specificity. No statistical method was used to set the sample size in advance, and investigators knew the group allocation.

The germline V gene sets CDR1 to LGHNA and CDR2 to YSLEER. Cut back by 1 base and 4 bases, the V and J ends lie 11 bases apart. The CDR3 holds 15 amino acids from the cysteine to the phenylalanine. The kept DNA is CDR3 alone, 45 bases in frame from the first base. Source material: blood. The sequence came from a woman in her fifties or sixties with Graves' ophthalmopathy. The V and J segments used are TRBV4-3 and TRBJ1-5; the D gene is possibly TRBD1, with 6 bases matching. Here the CDR3 is given as CASSQAPQGNQPQHF. The sequenced DNA: TGCGCCAGCAGCCAAGCACCGCAGGGGAATCAGCCCCAGCATTTT.